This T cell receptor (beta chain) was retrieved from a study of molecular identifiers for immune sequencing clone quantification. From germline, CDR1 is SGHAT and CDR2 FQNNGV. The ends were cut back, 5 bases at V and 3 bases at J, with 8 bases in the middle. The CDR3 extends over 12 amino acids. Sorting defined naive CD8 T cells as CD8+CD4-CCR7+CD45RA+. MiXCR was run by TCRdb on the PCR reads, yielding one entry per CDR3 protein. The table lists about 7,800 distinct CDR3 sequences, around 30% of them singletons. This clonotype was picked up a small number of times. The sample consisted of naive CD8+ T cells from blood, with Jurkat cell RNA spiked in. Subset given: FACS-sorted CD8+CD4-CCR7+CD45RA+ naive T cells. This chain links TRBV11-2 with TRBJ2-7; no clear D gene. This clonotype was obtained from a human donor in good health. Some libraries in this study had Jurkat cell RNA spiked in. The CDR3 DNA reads TGTGCCAGCAGCGCGAAGCACTACGAGCAGTACTTC. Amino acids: CASSAKHYEQYF.